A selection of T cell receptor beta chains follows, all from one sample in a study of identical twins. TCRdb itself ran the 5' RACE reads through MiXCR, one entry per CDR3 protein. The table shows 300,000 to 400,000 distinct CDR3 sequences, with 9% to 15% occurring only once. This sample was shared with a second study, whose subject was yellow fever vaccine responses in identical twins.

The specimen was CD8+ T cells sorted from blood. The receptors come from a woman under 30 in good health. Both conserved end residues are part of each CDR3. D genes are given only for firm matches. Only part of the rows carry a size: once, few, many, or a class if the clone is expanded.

CDR3: CATSDPTAGPPLSTNTESFF
DNA: TGTGCCACCAGTGATCCTACAGCGGGCCCCCCATTATCCACGAACACTGAATCTTTCTTT
length: 20
J: TRBJ1-1
size: NA
D: NA
V: TRBV24-1

CDR3: CASSTGQGRYF
DNA: TGTGCCAGCAGCACGGGACAGGGGCGTTACTTC
length: 11
J: TRBJ2-7
size: many
D: TRBD1
V: TRBV11-2

CDR3: CASSSPWALGTEAFF
DNA: TGTGCCAGCAGTTCCCCCTGGGCCTTGGGAACTGAAGCTTTCTTT
length: 15
J: TRBJ1-1
size: few
D: NA
V: TRBV7-9

CDR3: CASSVERGNQPQHF
DNA: TGTGCCAGCAGTGTAGAACGGGGCAATCAGCCCCAGCATTTT
length: 14
J: TRBJ1-5
size: few
D: NA
V: TRBV6-4

CDR3: CASSPGGAGEQYF
DNA: TGTGCCAGCAGCCCGGGAGGGGCTGGGGAGCAGTACTTC
length: 13
J: TRBJ2-7
size: NA
D: TRBD2
V: TRBV13

CDR3: CASSWTSGANEQFF
DNA: TGTGCCAGCAGTTGGACTAGCGGAGCCAATGAGCAGTTCTTC
length: 14
J: TRBJ2-1
size: few
D: TRBD2
V: TRBV28

CDR3: CASSLTSGGPGDTQYF
DNA: TGTGCCAGCAGCCTCACAAGCGGGGGCCCGGGAGATACGCAGTATTTT
length: 16
J: TRBJ2-3
size: many
D: TRBD2
V: TRBV3-1

CDR3: CASSYSIDYGYTF
DNA: TGTGCCAGCAGTTACTCCATAGACTATGGCTACACCTTC
length: 13
J: TRBJ1-2
size: NA
D: NA
V: TRBV6-2/TRBV6-3

CDR3: CASSPLNSPLHF
DNA: TGTGCCAGCAGCCCGCTAAATTCACCCCTCCACTTT
length: 12
J: TRBJ1-6
size: few
D: NA
V: TRBV13

CDR3: CASSLVSGYEQYF
DNA: TGTGCCAGCAGCCTGGTTAGTGGCTACGAGCAGTACTTC
length: 13
J: TRBJ2-7
size: many
D: NA
V: TRBV5-1

CDR3: CATFDRGKSWYF
DNA: TGTGCCACCTTCGATCGGGGCAAGAGTTGGTACTTC
length: 12
J: TRBJ2-5
size: NA
D: NA
V: TRBV10-3

CDR3: CASSFGLREALIYNEQFF
DNA: TGTGCCAGCAGCTTTGGTTTGCGGGAGGCCCTAATATACAATGAGCAGTTCTTC
length: 18
J: TRBJ2-1
size: few
D: TRBD2
V: TRBV11-2

CDR3: CASSVRQGAKETQYF
DNA: TGTGCCAGCAGCGTACGACAGGGGGCGAAAGAGACCCAGTACTTC
length: 15
J: TRBJ2-5
size: few
D: TRBD1
V: TRBV7-6

CDR3: CASSYSPASSYNEQFF
DNA: TGTGCCAGCAGTTACTCTCCCGCAAGCTCCTACAATGAGCAGTTCTTC
length: 16
J: TRBJ2-1
size: few
D: NA
V: TRBV6-5

CDR3: CASSLGTGGYTF
DNA: TGCGCCAGCAGCCTAGGGACGGGGGGCTACACCTTC
length: 12
J: TRBJ1-2
size: NA
D: NA
V: TRBV5-1

CDR3: CAMSPGADTQYF
DNA: TGTGCCATGAGCCCGGGCGCGGATACGCAGTATTTT
length: 12
J: TRBJ2-3
size: NA
D: NA
V: TRBV5-6

CDR3: CASSLSGSRETQYF
DNA: TGTGCCAGCAGCTTGTCTGGGTCCCGAGAGACCCAGTACTTC
length: 14
J: TRBJ2-5
size: many
D: NA
V: TRBV7-9

CDR3: CASSLGGAGHTEAFF
DNA: TGTGCCAGCAGCCTAGGAGGGGCCGGGCACACTGAAGCTTTCTTT
length: 15
J: TRBJ1-1
size: NA
D: NA
V: TRBV7-8

CDR3: CSARDSLAGSYEQYF
DNA: TGCAGTGCTAGAGATTCACTAGCGGGATCCTACGAGCAGTACTTC
length: 15
J: TRBJ2-7
size: NA
D: TRBD2
V: TRBV20-1

CDR3: CASSLNGRAQFF
DNA: TGTGCCAGCAGTTTGAACGGGAGGGCCCAGTTCTTC
length: 12
J: TRBJ2-1
size: many
D: TRBD2
V: TRBV12-3/TRBV12-4

CDR3: CASSLNRAAQPNEKLFF
DNA: TGTGCCAGCAGCTTAAACCGGGCCGCCCAACCAAATGAAAAACTGTTTTTT
length: 17
J: TRBJ1-4
size: many
D: NA
V: TRBV7-8

CDR3: CASGVKTDTQYF
DNA: TGTGCCAGCGGGGTCAAAACAGATACGCAGTATTTT
length: 12
J: TRBJ2-3
size: NA
D: NA
V: TRBV5-5

CDR3: CASTARDYIQGEQFF
DNA: TGTGCCAGCACTGCACGGGACTACATTCAGGGTGAGCAGTTCTTC
length: 15
J: TRBJ2-1
size: once
D: TRBD2
V: TRBV3-1

CDR3: CSARNQVRLHNEQFF
DNA: TGCAGTGCTAGGAACCAGGTTAGGTTACACAATGAGCAGTTCTTC
length: 15
J: TRBJ2-1
size: few
D: NA
V: TRBV20-1

CDR3: CASDRARTADTQYF
DNA: TGTGCCAGCGACAGGGCGAGGACTGCAGATACGCAGTATTTT
length: 14
J: TRBJ2-3
size: NA
D: TRBD1
V: TRBV7-3

CDR3: CASSIGTGTDTQYF
DNA: TGTGCCAGCAGCATTGGGACAGGCACAGATACGCAGTATTTT
length: 14
J: TRBJ2-3
size: NA
D: TRBD1
V: TRBV13